The entry that follows covers one T cell receptor (beta chain) sequence. Looked up from germline, CDR1 is SGHNT and CDR2 is YYREEE (reference sequence). The length of the CDR3 is 16 residues. Trimming shortened V by 2 bases and J by 6 bases, and 20 bases separated the two germline ends. PCR involved 60 Vbeta and 13 Jbeta primers. This table comes from immunoSEQ multiplex PCR, and its TCRdb copy is limited to in-frame clones, with some not included. The sample yields more than 140,000 clones, of which the top ten take up 2% to 2.5%. The data are from a study of cytomegalovirus exposure and HLA in healthy donors.

The sequencing input was PBMCs. The TCR comes from a woman between 18 and 29 years old in good health and CMV-seronegative. The V gene is TRBV5-4, the J gene TRBJ2-5; tentatively, D is TRBD1 (8 bases). For the CDR3, the DNA is TGTGCCAGCAGCTTTGGGGGGGCAGGGGGCATGAAGACCCAGTACTTC. Amino acid sequence: CASSFGGAGGMKTQYF. The variable domain in full, with the rest retrieved from reference TRBV5-4 and TRBJ2-5, is ETGVTQSPTHLIKTRGQQVTLRCSSQSGHNTVSWYQQALGQGPQFIFQYYREEENGRGNFPPRFSGLQFPNYSSELNVNALELDDSALYLCASSFGGAGGMKTQYFGPGTRLLVL.